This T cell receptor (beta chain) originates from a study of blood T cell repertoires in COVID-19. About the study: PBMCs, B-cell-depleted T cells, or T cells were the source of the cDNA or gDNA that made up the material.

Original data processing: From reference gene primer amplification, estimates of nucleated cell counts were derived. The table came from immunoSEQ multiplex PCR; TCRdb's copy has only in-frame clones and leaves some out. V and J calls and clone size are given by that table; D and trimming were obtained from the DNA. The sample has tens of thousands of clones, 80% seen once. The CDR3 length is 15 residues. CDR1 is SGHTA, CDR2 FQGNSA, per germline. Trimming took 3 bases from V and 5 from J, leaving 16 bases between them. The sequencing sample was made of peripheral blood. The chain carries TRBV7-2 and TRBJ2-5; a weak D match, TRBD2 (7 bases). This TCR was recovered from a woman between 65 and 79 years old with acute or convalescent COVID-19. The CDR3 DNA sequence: TGTGCCAGCAGCTTCGGAGGGGGGGTCGCGGAGACCCAGTACTTC. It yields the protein CASSFGGGVAETQYF.